This is a list of T cell receptor beta chains from one sample in a study of identifying expanded T cells in peripheral blood. Libraries were prepared by immunoSEQ multiplex PCR; TCRdb keeps only in-frame clonotypes and omits some of them. The profile shows some 130,000 clones, less than 90% of them singletons. The specimen sequenced was blood. The receptors stem from a person between 18 and 70 years old in good health. The CDR3 runs from the conserved cysteine through the conserved F or W. The order of the fields is clone size, V gene, CDR3 length, CDR3 protein. Some rows mark clone size as missing; the rest say once, few, many or name a class of expanded clone.

abundance: .; v_gene: TRBV7-9; len: 17; CDR3aa: CASTYSGDAHSGNTIYF
abundance: .; v_gene: TRBV7-3; len: 16; CDR3aa: CASSLGQVRLDSPLHF
abundance: once; v_gene: TRBV6-5; len: 16; CDR3aa: CASSYGQGAPLGGYTF
abundance: .; v_gene: TRBV9; len: 13; CDR3aa: CASSVEVADTQYF
abundance: .; v_gene: TRBV11-2; len: 15; CDR3aa: CASSPGTGYEDGYTF
abundance: .; v_gene: TRBV29-1; len: 10; CDR3aa: CSAVGQEAFF
abundance: .; v_gene: TRBV6-6; len: 11; CDR3aa: CASRLKQPQHF
abundance: .; v_gene: TRBV10-2; len: 15; CDR3aa: CASSETRGGVYGYTF
abundance: .; v_gene: TRBV10-3; len: 12; CDR3aa: CAISEGDQPQHF
abundance: .; v_gene: TRBV18; len: 15; CDR3aa: CASSPNPGNTDTQYF
abundance: .; v_gene: TRBV5-4; len: 15; CDR3aa: CASSFGGSGGDTQYF
abundance: .; v_gene: TRBV2; len: 17; CDR3aa: CASILDGGHSLDYGYTF
abundance: .; v_gene: TRBV29-1; len: 12; CDR3aa: CSVLTPNTEAFF
abundance: once; v_gene: TRBV7-8; len: 16; CDR3aa: CASSLGRGVNTGELFF
abundance: few; v_gene: TRBV28; len: 15; CDR3aa: CASIGGNPGSFGYTF
abundance: .; v_gene: TRBV6-5; len: 15; CDR3aa: CASRAIGIDKETQYF
abundance: .; v_gene: TRBV7-9; len: 15; CDR3aa: CASSLGTAYNYGYTF
abundance: .; v_gene: TRBV6-5; len: 15; CDR3aa: CASSPTTGGGNTIYF
abundance: .; v_gene: TRBV25-1; len: 15; CDR3aa: CASSVPGQGNSPLHF
abundance: .; v_gene: TRBV5-8; len: 15; CDR3aa: CASSWGQAGPNEQFF
abundance: .; v_gene: TRBV6-4; len: 16; CDR3aa: CASSDQPSLGANVLTF
abundance: .; v_gene: TRBV10-3; len: 14; CDR3aa: CATLAAANTGELFF
abundance: .; v_gene: TRBV5-8; len: 12; CDR3aa: CASSLYAETQYF
abundance: .; v_gene: TRBV5-1; len: 17; CDR3aa: CASSSMGLAGGSYEQYF
abundance: .; v_gene: TRBV19; len: 14; CDR3aa: CASSIPGGPYEQYF
abundance: .; v_gene: TRBV5-1; len: 16; CDR3aa: CASSLPGLAGGNEQFF
abundance: .; v_gene: TRBV7-9; len: 15; CDR3aa: CASSFGSELNYGYTF
abundance: .; v_gene: TRBV19; len: 15; CDR3aa: CASTLRGGNTGELFF
abundance: once; v_gene: TRBV18; len: 14; CDR3aa: CASSDDLGKETQYF
abundance: .; v_gene: TRBV7-2; len: 14; CDR3aa: CASSVDRVDYGYTF
abundance: .; v_gene: TRBV6-1; len: 14; CDR3aa: CASSELGVTYEQYF
abundance: .; v_gene: TRBV6-1; len: 15; CDR3aa: CASSEMGAYTGELFF
abundance: few; v_gene: TRBV5-4; len: 14; CDR3aa: CASSLGLTSLEQYF
abundance: few; v_gene: TRBV7-9; len: 13; CDR3aa: CASSLGSYNEQFF
abundance: .; v_gene: TRBV5-1; len: 14; CDR3aa: CASRKETGSYEQYF
abundance: .; v_gene: TRBV15; len: 13; CDR3aa: CATSRDTGDEAFF
abundance: few; v_gene: TRBV5-4; len: 15; CDR3aa: CASSLPGQGTYEQYF
abundance: .; v_gene: TRBV11-3; len: 13; CDR3aa: CASSVFEGRTIYF
abundance: .; v_gene: TRBV5-5; len: 12; CDR3aa: CASSLIGNEQYF
abundance: .; v_gene: TRBV19; len: 12; CDR3aa: CASSIQGGGYTF
abundance: .; v_gene: TRBV5-1; len: 15; CDR3aa: CASSTLDAGPPEQYF
abundance: .; v_gene: TRBV18; len: 15; CDR3aa: CASSPSADPNSPLHF
abundance: .; v_gene: TRBV7-3; len: 14; CDR3aa: CASSLIGGKETQYF
abundance: .; v_gene: TRBV6-1; len: 17; CDR3aa: CASREQLTGTDNQPQHF